This T cell receptor (beta chain) was sequenced for a study of T cells in Graves' hyperthyroidism and ophthalmopathy. The study included ophthalmopathy patients with Clinical Activity Score at least 3, NOSPECS grade at least 4 and duration under 3 months. Around 10 ml fresh peripheral blood yielded the PBMCs. From RNA transcripts, TCR beta CDR3 regions were amplified. With the HTBI primer set, the TCR CDR3 went through a first round of RT-PCR. TCRdb recomputed calls from the multiplex PCR reads with MiXCR, one row per CDR3 protein. In the table there are around 390,000 distinct CDR3 sequences, approximately 15% of which are singletons. This clonotype was seen ten or more times. The CDR3 runs 14 residues. Germline V lookup: CDR1 SGHKS, CDR2 YYEKEE (reference sequence). The V gene end was trimmed by 2 bases and the J gene end by 7 bases; junction bases not matched to a gene: 4.

What was sequenced was blood. The TCR was taken from a woman aged 25 to 39 with Graves' ophthalmopathy. The chain recombines TRBV5-5 with TRBJ2-1; 9 bases map to TRBD1. In DNA, the CDR3 is TGTGCCAGCAGCTTTGGACAGGGGAGAAATGAGCAGTTCTTC. It codes for CASSFGQGRNEQFF.